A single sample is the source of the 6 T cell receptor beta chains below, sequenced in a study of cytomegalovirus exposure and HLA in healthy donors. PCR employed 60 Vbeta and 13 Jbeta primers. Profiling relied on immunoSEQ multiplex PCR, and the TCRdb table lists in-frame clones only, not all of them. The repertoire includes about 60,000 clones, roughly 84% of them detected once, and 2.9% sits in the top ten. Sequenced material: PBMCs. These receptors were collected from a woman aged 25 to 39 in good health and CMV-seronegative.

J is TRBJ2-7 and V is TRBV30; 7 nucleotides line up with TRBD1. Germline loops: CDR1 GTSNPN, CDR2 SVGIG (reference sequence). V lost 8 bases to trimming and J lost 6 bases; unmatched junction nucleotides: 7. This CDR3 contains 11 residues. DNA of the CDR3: TGTGCCGGATGGACAGGTGGCGAGCAGTACGTC. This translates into CAGWTGGEQYV.

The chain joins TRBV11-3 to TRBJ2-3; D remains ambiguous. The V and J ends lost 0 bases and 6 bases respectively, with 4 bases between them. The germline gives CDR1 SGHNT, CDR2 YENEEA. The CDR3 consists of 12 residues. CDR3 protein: CASSLESDTQYF. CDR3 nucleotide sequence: TGTGCCAGCAGCTTAGAGTCGGATACGCAGTATTTT.

The CDR3 spells CASSPAGEGDTQYF. The CDR3 DNA follows: TGTGCCAGCTCACCGGCGGGAGAGGGGGATACGCAGTATTTT. The rearrangement uses TRBV18 and TRBJ2-3, with TRBD2 matching 7 bases. CDR1 and CDR2 from the germline V gene are KGHSH and LQKENI. The CDR3 runs 14 residues. V gave up 3 bases and J gave up 6 bases; unmatched junction bases: 6.

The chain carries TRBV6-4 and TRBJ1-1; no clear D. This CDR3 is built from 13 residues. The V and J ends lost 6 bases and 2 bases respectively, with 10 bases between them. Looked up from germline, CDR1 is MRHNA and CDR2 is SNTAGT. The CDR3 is CASSAGSNTEAFF. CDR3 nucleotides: TGTGCCAGCAGCGCCGGGTCCAACACTGAAGCTTTCTTT.

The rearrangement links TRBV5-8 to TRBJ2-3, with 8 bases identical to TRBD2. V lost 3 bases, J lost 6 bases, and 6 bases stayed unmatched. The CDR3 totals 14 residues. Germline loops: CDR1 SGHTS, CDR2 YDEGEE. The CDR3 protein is CASSYLAGQDTQYF. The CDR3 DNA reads TGTGCCAGCAGCTATCTAGCGGGCCAGGATACGCAGTATTTT.

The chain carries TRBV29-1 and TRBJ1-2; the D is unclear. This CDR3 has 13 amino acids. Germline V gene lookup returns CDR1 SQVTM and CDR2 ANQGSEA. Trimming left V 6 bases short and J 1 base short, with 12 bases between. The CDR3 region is CSVRPTDNYGYTF. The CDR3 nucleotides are TGCAGCGTCCGCCCTACAGATAACTATGGCTACACCTTC.